The clone carrying this TCR beta chain occurred a few times. This record comes from a study of spatial heterogeneity in lung cancer. TCRdb analysed the 5' RACE reads with MiXCR anew, one entry per CDR3 protein. The repertoire holds tens of thousands of distinct CDR3 sequences, with around 8.2% as singletons. Time point here: sample taken at primary tumor resection. Whole RNA, isolated from tumor, nontumor lung or frozen PBMC, was sequenced without prior sorting. 72 TRACERx patients with early, untreated non-small cell lung cancer donated samples. This CDR3 has 16 residues. In germline, CDR1 is ENHRY, CDR2 SYGVKD. V lost 6 bases, J lost 0 bases, and 8 bases stayed unmatched.

The sample here was PBMCs, taken at surgery. The origin of this receptor is a female donor with early-stage non-small cell lung cancer. J is TRBJ2-3 and V is TRBV10-3; 8 positions match TRBD2. CDR3 nucleotides: TGTGCCATCAGAACAGCGGGGGCCCAAAGCACAGATACGCAGTATTTT. Translation: CAIRTAGAQSTDTQYF.